This entry concerns a single T cell receptor beta chain. Its matching antigen is unknown. Germline and junction disagree at one end, which may indicate a read error. The sample belongs to a study of blood T cells in healthy people across ages. Study-level results: No one knew whether donors had CMV, which possibly confounded expanded clonotype changes. There was a strong correlation between TCR beta diversity and naive T cell percentage.

Primers used in a second PCR of roughly 7 to 12 cycles were a sample-barcoded 5' primer and a J-beta primer mix. In TCRdb, the 5' RACE reads were re-called with MiXCR into one record per CDR3 protein. The sample includes some 700,000 distinct CDR3 sequences, about 40% of them seen just once. Germline V lookup: CDR1 MGHDK, CDR2 SYGVNS. This CDR3 has 15 residues. Specimen: blood. The chain is built from TRBV25-1 and TRBJ2-3; no definite D call. The sequence was obtained from a woman aged 60 to 75 in good health. CDR3 sequence reads: CTSSRLGDRTDTQYF. In DNA form, the CDR3 reads TGTACCAGCAGCCGCCTAGGAGATAGAACAGATACGCAGTATTTT.